The source of this T cell receptor (beta chain) is a study of metastatic and nonmetastatic thyroid tumors. The overall study: Blood and tumor or nodule tissue repertoires from malignant and benign thyroid patients were compared. General observations from the study: Patients with malignant thyroid tumors reportedly had significantly higher TCR beta diversity than those with benign nodules, in blood and tumor.

Prior to thyroid surgery, none of the patients had received any treatment. The length of the CDR3 is 14 residues. Germline CDR1 SGHKS, CDR2 YYEKEE (reference sequence). Trimming at V came to 4 bases and at J to 6 bases, leaving 4 bases not matched to a gene. As regards this clone: The target antigen is unknown.

As handled by the study authors: In papillary thyroid cancer, a distant-metastasis classifier was built using CDR3 differences across clinicopathological groups. TCRdb reanalyzed the PCR reads with MiXCR. The V and J calls follow TCRdb's processing rather than the paper's. The sample records tens of thousands of clones, 13% to 15% being singletons. The chain combines TRBV5-5 with TRBJ1-4, with 9 bases matching TRBD1. Sequencing was performed on blood. The sequence was collected from a male donor with papillary thyroid cancer or a benign thyroid nodule (not recorded which). Some clones in this sample may be carry-over from other donors' samples. The CDR3: CASSPGTGYEKLFF. The CDR3 DNA reads TGTGCCAGCAGCCCCGGGACAGGGTATGAAAAACTGTTTTTT. Supplemented by reference TRBV5-5 and TRBJ1-4, the full variable domain reads DAGVTQSPTHLIKTRGQQVTLRCSPISGHKSVSWYQQVLGQGPQFIFQYYEKEERGRGNFPDRFSARQFPNYSSELNVNALLLGDSALYLCASSPGTGYEKLFFGSGTQLSVL.